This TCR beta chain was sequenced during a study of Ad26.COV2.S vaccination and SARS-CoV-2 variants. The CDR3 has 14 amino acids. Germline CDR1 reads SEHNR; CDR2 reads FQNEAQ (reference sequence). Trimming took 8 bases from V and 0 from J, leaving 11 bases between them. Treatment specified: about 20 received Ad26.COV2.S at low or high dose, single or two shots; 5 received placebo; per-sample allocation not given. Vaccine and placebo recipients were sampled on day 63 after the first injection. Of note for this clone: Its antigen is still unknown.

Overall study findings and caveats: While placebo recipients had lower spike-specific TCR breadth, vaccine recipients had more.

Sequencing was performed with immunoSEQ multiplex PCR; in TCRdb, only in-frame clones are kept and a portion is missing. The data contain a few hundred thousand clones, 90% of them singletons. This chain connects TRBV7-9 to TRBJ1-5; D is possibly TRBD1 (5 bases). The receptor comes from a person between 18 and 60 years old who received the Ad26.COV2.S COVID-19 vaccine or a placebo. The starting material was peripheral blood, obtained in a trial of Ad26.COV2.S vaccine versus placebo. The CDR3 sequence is CASGAGASNQPQHF. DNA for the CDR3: TGTGCCAGCGGGGCCGGGGCTAGCAATCAGCCCCAGCATTTT.